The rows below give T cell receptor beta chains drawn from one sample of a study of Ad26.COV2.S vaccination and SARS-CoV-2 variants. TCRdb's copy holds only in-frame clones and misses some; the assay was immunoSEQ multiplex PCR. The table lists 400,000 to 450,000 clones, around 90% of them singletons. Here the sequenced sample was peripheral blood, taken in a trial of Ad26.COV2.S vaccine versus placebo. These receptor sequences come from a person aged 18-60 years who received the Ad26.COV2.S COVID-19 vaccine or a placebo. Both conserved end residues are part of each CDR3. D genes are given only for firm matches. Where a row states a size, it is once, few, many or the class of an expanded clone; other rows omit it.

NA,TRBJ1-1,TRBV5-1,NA,TGCGCCAGCAGCAACGGACAGTCCATGAACACTGAAGCTTTCTTT,CASSNGQSMNTEAFF
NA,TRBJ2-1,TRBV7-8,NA,TGTGCCAGCAGCTTAAAGGTGAAGAATATAGGTGAGCAGTTCTTC,CASSLKVKNIGEQFF
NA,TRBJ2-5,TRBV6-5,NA,TGTGCCAGCAGTTACGAGGCAGGGTCTTTCGGAGAGACCCAGTACTTC,CASSYEAGSFGETQYF
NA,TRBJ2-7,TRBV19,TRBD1,TGTGCCAGTAGCCGGGACAGCACCTACGAGCAGTACTTC,CASSRDSTYEQYF
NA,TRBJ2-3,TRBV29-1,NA,TGCAGCGCCTCCTTGGGGGGCCCAGATACGCAGTATTTT,CSASLGGPDTQYF
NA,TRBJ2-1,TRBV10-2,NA,TGCGCCAGCAGAAAGAGTCCGCAGCGTGACAATGAGCAGTTCTTC,CASRKSPQRDNEQFF
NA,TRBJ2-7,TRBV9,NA,TGTGCCAGCAGCGTAGGACTAGACCACTCCTACGAGCAGTACTTC,CASSVGLDHSYEQYF
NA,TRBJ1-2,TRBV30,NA,TGTGCCTGGCCCTCCGCTAACTATGGCTACACCTTC,CAWPSANYGYTF
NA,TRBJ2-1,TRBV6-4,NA,TGTGCCAGCAGTGTGAGCGGCAGCTCCTACAATGAGCAGTTCTTC,CASSVSGSSYNEQFF
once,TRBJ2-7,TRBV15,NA,TGTGCCACCAGCAGAGCGGCAGGGGACCCCTACGAGCAGTACTTC,CATSRAAGDPYEQYF
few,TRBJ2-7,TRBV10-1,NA,TGCGCCAGCAGTCGCGACGGACAATACGAGCAGTACTTC,CASSRDGQYEQYF
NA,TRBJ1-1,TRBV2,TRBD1,TGTGCCAGCGGAGGACAGGGATTGGAAGCTTTCTTT,CASGGQGLEAFF
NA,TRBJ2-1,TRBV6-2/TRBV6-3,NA,TGTGCCAGCAGTTACGCAACCTACAATGAGCAGTTCTTC,CASSYATYNEQFF
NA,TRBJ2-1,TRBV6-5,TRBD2,TGTGCCAGCAGGTACCCCGGGGGGAGCTCTGAGCAGTTCTTC,CASRYPGGSSEQFF
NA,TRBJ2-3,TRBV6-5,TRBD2,TGTGCCAGCAGTAGACTAGCGGGAGGGCCTGATACGCAGTATTTT,CASSRLAGGPDTQYF
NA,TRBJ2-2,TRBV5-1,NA,TGCGCCAGCAGCTTGGGAGGTCTAAACACCGGGGAGCTGTTTTTT,CASSLGGLNTGELFF
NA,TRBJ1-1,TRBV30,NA,TGTGCCTGGAGACAGGGAAGCACTGAAGCTTTCTTT,CAWRQGSTEAFF
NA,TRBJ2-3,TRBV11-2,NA,TGTGCCAGCAGCTTTAGCGGCACAGATACGCAGTATTTT,CASSFSGTDTQYF
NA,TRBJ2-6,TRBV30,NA,TGTGCCTGGACCGGCGGTAAAACTGGGGCCAACGTCCTGACTTTC,CAWTGGKTGANVLTF
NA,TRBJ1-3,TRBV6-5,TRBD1,TGTGCCAGCAGCGGGACAGGGAGGTGGAACACCATATATTTT,CASSGTGRWNTIYF
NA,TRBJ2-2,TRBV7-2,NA,TGTGCCAGCAGCTTAGAACCGGCCACCGGGGAGCTGTTTTTT,CASSLEPATGELFF
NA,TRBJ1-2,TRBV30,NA,TGTGCCTGGAGTAAAGGATTGGGGCAAGACTATGGCTACACCTTC,CAWSKGLGQDYGYTF
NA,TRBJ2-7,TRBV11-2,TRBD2,TGTGCCAGCAGCTTTAATCTAGCGGGAGGCGGTTACGAGCAGTACTTC,CASSFNLAGGGYEQYF
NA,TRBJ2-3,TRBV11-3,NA,TGTGCCAGCAGCTCGGGACTCCACTCTAACACAGATACGCAGTATTTT,CASSSGLHSNTDTQYF
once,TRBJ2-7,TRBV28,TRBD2,TGTGCCAGCAGGAAGGGACTAGCGGGAGTATATGTGGTCTTC,CASRKGLAGVYVVF
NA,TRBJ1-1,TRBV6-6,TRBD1,TGTGCCAGCAGTCTGACAGGGGCTGAAGCTTTCTTT,CASSLTGAEAFF
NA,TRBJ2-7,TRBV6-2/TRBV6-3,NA,TGTGCCAGCAGTTCTTCCGGGGTAGTTGCCTACGAGCAGTACTTC,CASSSSGVVAYEQYF
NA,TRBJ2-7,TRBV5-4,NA,TGTGCCAGCAGCTCGGACTCCTTAAGCTCCTACGAGCAGTACTTC,CASSSDSLSSYEQYF
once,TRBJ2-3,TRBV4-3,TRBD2,TGCGCCAGCAGCCAAGTAATTAGCGGGAGGGCAGATACGCAGTATTTT,CASSQVISGRADTQYF
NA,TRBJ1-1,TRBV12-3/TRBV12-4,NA,TGTGCCAGCGGATTCCGAGCTAACACTGAAGCTTTCTTT,CASGFRANTEAFF
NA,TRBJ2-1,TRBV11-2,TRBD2,TGTGCCAGCAGTTCTATAGCGGGAGTCAGCTATGAGCAGTTCTTC,CASSSIAGVSYEQFF
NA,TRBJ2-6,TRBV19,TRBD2,TGTGCCAGTAGTATTAGCGGGAGGGCCTCAGGGGCCAACGTCCTGACTTTC,CASSISGRASGANVLTF
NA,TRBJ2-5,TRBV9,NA,TGTGCCAGCAGCGTAGTTGCGGGAGGGACAGGAGAGACCCAGTACTTC,CASSVVAGGTGETQYF
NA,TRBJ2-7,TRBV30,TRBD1,TGTGCCTGGAGTCGGGGACAGGGAAGCTCCTACGAGCAGTACTTC,CAWSRGQGSSYEQYF
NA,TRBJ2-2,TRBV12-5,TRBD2,TGTGCTAGTGGTTCCCCGACTAGCGGGGAGTTTGGGGAGCTGTTTTTT,CASGSPTSGEFGELFF
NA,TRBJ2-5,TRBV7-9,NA,TGTGCCAGCAGCTCTCGACGAGAGACCCAGTACTTC,CASSSRRETQYF
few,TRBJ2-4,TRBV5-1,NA,TGCGCCAGCAGCTTTCAAAGCCTTGGGACATCCAAAAACATTCAGTACTTC,CASSFQSLGTSKNIQYF
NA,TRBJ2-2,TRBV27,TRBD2,TGTGCCAGCAGTTTTACGGGACTAGCGGGAGTTAGCACCGGGGAGCTGTTTTTT,CASSFTGLAGVSTGELFF
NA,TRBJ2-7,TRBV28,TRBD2,TGTGCCAGCAGTTTTCGGCGCGGGAGTATCCACGAGCAGTACTTC,CASSFRRGSIHEQYF
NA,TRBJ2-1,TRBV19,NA,TGTGCCAGTAGTAATACAGCTTACTCCTACAATGAGCAGTTCTTC,CASSNTAYSYNEQFF